This T cell receptor (beta chain) was obtained from a study of CD8 T cells in ankylosing spondylitis. Study-level results: Blood of patients with ankylosing spondylitis appeared to be characterized by a TCR beta motif of roughly eight highly homologous variants.

Each CDR3 protein gets one entry after TCRdb re-called the 5' RACE reads with MiXCR. Here the sample spans roughly 35,000 distinct CDR3 sequences, roughly 11% being singletons. This clonotype was seen a handful of times. Its specificity is unknown. The sample comprised synovial fluid, either unsorted or a sorted T cell fraction (not recorded which). The TCR comes from a male donor with ankylosing spondylitis.

This CDR3 reads CASSPREREGNEQFF. The CDR3 region has the DNA TGTGCCAGCAGTCCTCGGGAGCGGGAGGGCAATGAGCAGTTCTTC. V usage is TRBV6-1 and J usage is TRBJ2-1, with 10 bases fitting TRBD2. Germline loops: CDR1 MNHNS, CDR2 SASEGT. After removal of 5 bases from V and 6 bases from J, the junction contained 7 bases not matched to a gene. The CDR3 spans 15 residues.